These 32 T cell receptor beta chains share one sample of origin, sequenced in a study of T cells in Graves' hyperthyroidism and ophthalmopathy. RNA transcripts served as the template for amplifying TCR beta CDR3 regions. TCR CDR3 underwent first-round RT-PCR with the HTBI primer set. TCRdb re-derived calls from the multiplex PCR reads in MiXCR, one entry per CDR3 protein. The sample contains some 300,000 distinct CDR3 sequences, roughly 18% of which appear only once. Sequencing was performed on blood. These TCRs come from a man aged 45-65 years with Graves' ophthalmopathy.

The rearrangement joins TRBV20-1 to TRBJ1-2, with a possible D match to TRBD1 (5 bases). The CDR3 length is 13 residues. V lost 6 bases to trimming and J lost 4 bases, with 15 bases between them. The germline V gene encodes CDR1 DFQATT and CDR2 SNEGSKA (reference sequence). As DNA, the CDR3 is TGCAGTGCCTCCCTCCCAGGGAGCTATGGCTACACCTTC. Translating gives CSASLPGSYGYTF.

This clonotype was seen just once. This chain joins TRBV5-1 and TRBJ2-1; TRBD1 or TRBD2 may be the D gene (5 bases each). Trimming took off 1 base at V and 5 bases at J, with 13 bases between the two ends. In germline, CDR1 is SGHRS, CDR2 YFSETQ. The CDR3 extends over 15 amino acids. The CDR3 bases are TGCGCCAGCAGCTTGCGTGGGGGACGGAACAATGAGCAGTTCTTC. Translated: CASSLRGGRNNEQFF.

In DNA form, the CDR3 reads TGCAGTGCCCCGGCGACAGGGCCCTATGGCTACACCTTC. Protein: CSAPATGPYGYTF. V gene TRBV20-1 combines with J gene TRBJ1-2, with TRBD1 matching 7 bases. The V segment lost 6 bases and the J segment 4 bases; nucleotides outside the gene matches: 8. The germline CDR1 and CDR2 sequences are DFQATT and SNEGSKA (reference sequence). The CDR3 sequence is 13 residues long.

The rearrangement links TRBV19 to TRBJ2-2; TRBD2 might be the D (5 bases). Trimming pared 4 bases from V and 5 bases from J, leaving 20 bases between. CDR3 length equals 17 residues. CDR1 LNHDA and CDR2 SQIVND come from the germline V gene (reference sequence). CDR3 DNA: TGTGCCAGTAGTAGACACTCCGGGAAGGCGAGAACCGGGGAGCTGTTTTTT. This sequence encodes CASSRHSGKARTGELFF.

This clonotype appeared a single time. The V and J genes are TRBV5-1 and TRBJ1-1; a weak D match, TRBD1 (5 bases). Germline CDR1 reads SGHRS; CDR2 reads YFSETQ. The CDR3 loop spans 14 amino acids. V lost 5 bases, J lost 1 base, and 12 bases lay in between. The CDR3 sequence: CASRLGGGNTEAFF. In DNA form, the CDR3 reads TGCGCCAGCAGGCTGGGGGGGGGGAACACTGAAGCTTTCTTT.

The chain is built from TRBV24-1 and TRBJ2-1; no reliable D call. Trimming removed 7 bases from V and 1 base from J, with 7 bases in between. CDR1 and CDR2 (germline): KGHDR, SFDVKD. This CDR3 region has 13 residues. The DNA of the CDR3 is TGTGCCACCAGGGACCCGTCCTACAATGAGCAGTTCTTC. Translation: CATRDPSYNEQFF.

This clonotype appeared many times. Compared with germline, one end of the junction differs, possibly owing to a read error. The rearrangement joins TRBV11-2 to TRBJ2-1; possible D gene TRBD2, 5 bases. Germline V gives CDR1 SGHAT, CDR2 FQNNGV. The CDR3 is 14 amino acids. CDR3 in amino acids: CASSLDQEVFEQFF. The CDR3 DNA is TGTGCCAGCAGCCTAGATCAGGAGGTCTTTGAGCAGTTCTTC.

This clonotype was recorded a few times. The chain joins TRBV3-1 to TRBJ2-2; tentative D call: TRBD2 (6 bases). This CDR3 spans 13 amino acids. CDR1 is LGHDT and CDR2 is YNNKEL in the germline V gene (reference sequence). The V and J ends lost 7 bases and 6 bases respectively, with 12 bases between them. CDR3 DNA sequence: TGTGCCAGCACAGTATCGGGAGCCGGGGAGCTGTTTTTT. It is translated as CASTVSGAGELFF.

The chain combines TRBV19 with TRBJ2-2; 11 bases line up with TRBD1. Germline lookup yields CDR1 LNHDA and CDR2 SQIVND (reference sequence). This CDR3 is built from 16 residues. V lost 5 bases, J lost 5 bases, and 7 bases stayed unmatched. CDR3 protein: CASSSIRDRGTGELFF. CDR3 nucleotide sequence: TGTGCCAGTAGTTCTATCCGGGACAGGGGGACCGGGGAGCTGTTTTTT.

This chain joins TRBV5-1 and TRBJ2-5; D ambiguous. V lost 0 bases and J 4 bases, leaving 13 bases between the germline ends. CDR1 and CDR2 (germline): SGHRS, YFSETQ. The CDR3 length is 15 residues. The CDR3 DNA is TGCGCCAGCAGCTTGGAAGCGCAAAACGGAGAGACCCAGTACTTC. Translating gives CASSLEAQNGETQYF.

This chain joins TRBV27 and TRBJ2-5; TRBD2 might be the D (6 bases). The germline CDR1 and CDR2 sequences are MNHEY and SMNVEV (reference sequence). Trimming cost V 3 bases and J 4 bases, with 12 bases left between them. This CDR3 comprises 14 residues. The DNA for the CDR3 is TGTGCCAGCAGTTTGGGGATCGGGGGAGAGACCCAGTACTTC. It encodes CASSLGIGGETQYF.

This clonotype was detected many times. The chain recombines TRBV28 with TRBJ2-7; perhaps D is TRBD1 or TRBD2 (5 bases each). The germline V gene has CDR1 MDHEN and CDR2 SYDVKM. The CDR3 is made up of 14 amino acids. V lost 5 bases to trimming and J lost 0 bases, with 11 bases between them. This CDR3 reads CASSLTGRSYEQYF. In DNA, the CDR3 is TGTGCCAGCAGTCTAACGGGACGCTCCTACGAGCAGTACTTC.

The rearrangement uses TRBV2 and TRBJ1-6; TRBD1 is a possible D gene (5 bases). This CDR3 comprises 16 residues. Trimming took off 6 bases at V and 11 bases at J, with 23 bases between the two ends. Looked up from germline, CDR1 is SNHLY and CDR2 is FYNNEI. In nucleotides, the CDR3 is TGTGCCAGCAGCTTGGGAGGGACCGGACTTTTGGCACCCCTCCACTTT. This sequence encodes CASSLGGTGLLAPLHF.

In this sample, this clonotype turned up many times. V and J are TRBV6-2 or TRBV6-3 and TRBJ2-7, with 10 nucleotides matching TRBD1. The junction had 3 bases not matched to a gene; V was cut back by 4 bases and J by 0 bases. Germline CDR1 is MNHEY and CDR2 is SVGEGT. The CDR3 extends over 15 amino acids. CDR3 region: CASSSGDRGSYEQYF. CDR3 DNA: TGTGCCAGCAGTTCGGGGGACAGGGGCTCCTACGAGCAGTACTTC.

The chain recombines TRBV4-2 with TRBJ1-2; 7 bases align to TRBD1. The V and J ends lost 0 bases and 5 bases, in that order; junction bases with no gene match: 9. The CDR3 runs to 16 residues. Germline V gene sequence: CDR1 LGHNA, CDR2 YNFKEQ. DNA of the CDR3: TGTGCCAGCAGCCAAGATCACAGGGGATTGAGATATGGCTACACCTTC. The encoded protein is CASSQDHRGLRYGYTF.

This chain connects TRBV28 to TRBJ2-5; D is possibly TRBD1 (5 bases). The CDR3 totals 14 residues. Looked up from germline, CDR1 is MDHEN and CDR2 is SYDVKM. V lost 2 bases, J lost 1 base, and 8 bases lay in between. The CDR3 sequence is CASSLRTLQETQYF. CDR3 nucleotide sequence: TGTGCCAGCAGTTTACGGACACTCCAAGAGACCCAGTACTTC.

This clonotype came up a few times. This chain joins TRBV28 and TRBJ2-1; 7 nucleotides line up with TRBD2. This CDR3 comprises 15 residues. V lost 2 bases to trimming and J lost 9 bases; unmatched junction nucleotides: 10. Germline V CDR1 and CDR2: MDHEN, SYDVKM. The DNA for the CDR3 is TGTGCCAGCAGTTTACCGGGAGGAGGGTGGGGTGAGCAGTTCTTC. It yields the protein CASSLPGGGWGEQFF. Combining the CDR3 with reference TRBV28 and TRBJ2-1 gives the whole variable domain DVKVTQSSRYLVKRTGEKVFLECVQDMDHENMFWYRQDPGLGLRLIYFSYDVKMKEKGDIPEGYSVSREKKERFSLILESASTNQTSMYLCASSLPGGGWGEQFFGPGTRLTVL.

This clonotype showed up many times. The CDR3 DNA reads as TGTGCCACCAGCGGCCGAAGGGATCTGAGGAACGAGCAGTACTTC. This codes for CATSGRRDLRNEQYF. This rearrangement joins TRBV15 to TRBJ2-7; D is ambiguous. The germline V gene has CDR1 LNHNV and CDR2 YYDKDF (reference sequence). CDR3 size: 15 residues. V dropped 5 bases and J dropped 5 bases, with 19 bases sitting between them.

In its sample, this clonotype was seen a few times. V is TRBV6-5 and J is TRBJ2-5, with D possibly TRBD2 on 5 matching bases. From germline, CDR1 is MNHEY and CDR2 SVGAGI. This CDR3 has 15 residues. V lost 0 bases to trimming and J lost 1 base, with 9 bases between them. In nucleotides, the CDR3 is TGTGCCAGCAGTTACTCAACCCGGGGCCAAGAGACCCAGTACTTC. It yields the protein CASSYSTRGQETQYF.

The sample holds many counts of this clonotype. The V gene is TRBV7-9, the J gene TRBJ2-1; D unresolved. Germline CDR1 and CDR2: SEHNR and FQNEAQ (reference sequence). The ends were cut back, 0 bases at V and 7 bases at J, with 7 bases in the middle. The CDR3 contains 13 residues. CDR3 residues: CASSLAPGNEQFF. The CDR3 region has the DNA TGTGCCAGCAGCTTAGCCCCCGGGAATGAGCAGTTCTTC. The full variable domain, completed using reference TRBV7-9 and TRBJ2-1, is DTGVSQNPRHKITKRGQNVTFRCDPISEHNRLYWYRQTLGQGPEFLTYFQNEAQLEKSRLLSDRFSAERPKGSFSTLEIQRTEQGDSAMYLCASSLAPGNEQFFGPGTRLTVL.

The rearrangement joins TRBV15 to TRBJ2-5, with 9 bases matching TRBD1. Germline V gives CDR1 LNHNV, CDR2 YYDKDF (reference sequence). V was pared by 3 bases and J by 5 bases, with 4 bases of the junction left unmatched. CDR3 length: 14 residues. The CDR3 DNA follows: TGTGCCACCAGCAGTACAGGGGGCGCCGAGACCCAGTACTTC. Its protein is CATSSTGGAETQYF. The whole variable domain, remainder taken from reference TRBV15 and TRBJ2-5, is DAMVIQNPRYQVTQFGKPVTLSCSQTLNHNVMYWYQQKSSQAPKLLFHYYDKDFNNEADTPDNFQSRRPNTSFCFLDIRSPGLGDTAMYLCATSSTGGAETQYFGPGTRLLVL.

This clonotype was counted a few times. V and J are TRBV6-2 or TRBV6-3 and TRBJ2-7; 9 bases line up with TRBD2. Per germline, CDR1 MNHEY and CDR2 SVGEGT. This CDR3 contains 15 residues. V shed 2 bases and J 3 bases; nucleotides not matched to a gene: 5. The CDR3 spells CASSYGGRAYYEQYF. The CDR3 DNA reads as TGTGCCAGCAGTTACGGCGGGAGGGCCTACTACGAGCAGTACTTC.

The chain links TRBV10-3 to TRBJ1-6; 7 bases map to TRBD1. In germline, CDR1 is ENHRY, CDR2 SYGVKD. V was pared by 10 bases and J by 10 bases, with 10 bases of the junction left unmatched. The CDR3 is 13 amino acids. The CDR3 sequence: CATTTGLNSPLHF. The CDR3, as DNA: TGTGCCACTACGACAGGGCTTAACTCACCCCTCCACTTT.

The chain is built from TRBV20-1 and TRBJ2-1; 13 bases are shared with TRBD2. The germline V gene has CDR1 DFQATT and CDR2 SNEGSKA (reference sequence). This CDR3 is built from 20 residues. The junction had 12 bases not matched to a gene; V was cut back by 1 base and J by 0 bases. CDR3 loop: CSARAQTSGRVPGSYNEQFF. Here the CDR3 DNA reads TGCAGTGCTAGAGCTCAAACTAGCGGGAGGGTCCCGGGCTCCTACAATGAGCAGTTCTTC.

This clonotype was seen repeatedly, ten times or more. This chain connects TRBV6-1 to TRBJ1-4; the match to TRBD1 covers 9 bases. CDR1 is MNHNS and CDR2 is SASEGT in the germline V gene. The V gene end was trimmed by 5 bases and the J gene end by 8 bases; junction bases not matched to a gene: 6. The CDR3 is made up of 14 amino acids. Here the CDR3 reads CASSSDRGYEKLFF. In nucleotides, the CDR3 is TGTGCCAGCAGTTCGGACAGGGGATACGAAAAACTGTTTTTT.

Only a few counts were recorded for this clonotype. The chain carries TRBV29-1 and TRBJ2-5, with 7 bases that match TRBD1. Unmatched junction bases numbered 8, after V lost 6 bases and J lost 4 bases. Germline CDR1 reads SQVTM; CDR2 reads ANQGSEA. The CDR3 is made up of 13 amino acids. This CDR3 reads CSVENRGGETQYF. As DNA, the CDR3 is TGCAGCGTCGAGAACAGGGGTGGAGAGACCCAGTACTTC.

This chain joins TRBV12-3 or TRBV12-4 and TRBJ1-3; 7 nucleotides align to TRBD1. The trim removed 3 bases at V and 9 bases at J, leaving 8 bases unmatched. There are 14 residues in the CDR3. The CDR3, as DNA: TGTGCCAGCAGTTTGACCGGACAGGCCAGCACCATATATTTT. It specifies CASSLTGQASTIYF.

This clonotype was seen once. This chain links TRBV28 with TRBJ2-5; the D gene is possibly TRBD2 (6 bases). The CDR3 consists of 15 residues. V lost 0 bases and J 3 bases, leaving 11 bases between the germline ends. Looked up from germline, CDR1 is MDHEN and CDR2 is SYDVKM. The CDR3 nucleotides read TGTGCCAGCAGTTTATGGCGTAGACTAGAAGAGACCCAGTACTTC. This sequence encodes CASSLWRRLEETQYF.

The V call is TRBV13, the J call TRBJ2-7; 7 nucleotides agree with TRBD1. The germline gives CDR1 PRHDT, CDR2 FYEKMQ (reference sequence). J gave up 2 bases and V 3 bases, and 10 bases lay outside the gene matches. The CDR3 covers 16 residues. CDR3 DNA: TGTGCCAGCAGCTTCACGCGACAGGGAAGGACCTACGAGCAGTACTTC. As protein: CASSFTRQGRTYEQYF.

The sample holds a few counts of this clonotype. CDR3 bases: TGTGCCAGCAGTGCCGGACAGGGGGCGCTGGAGACCCAGTACTTC. This sequence encodes CASSAGQGALETQYF. This chain connects TRBV6-1 to TRBJ2-5; 11 nucleotides align to TRBD1. The V gene end was trimmed by 4 bases and the J gene end by 5 bases; junction bases not matched to a gene: 6. The CDR3 has 15 amino acids. Germline-derived CDR1 and CDR2 are MNHNS and SASEGT.

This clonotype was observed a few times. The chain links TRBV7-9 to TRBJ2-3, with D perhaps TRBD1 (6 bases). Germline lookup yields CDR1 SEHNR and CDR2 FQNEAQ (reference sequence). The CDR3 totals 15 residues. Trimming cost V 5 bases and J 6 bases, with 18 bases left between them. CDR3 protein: CASSPGATIQDTQYF. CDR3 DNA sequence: TGTGCCAGCAGCCCAGGGGCCACTATCCAGGATACGCAGTATTTT.

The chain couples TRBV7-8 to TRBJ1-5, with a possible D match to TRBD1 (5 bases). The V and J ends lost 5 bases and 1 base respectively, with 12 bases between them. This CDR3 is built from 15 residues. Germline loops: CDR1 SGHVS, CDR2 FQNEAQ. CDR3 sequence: CASSPGTRSNQPQHF. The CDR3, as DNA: TGTGCCAGCAGCCCAGGGACCAGGAGCAATCAGCCCCAGCATTTT.